This paragraph reports one T cell receptor (beta chain). This sample was included in a study of control samples from healthy donors and cancer patients. V was clipped by 2 bases and J by 4 bases, with 11 bases between them. CDR1 and CDR2 (germline): MNHEY, SVGAGI. CDR3 length: 14 residues. TCRdb's copy holds only in-frame clones and misses some; the assay was immunoSEQ multiplex PCR. The sample shows some 150,000 clones, 91% of them seen only once. The rearrangement links TRBV6-5 to TRBJ1-2, with TRBD1 as a possible D gene (5 bases). This receptor was identified in a man aged 25-45 years in good health. Source material: blood. In nucleotides, the CDR3 is TGTGCCAGCAGTTACGGAGGGGCGGGCTATGGCTACACCTTC. It specifies CASSYGGAGYGYTF.